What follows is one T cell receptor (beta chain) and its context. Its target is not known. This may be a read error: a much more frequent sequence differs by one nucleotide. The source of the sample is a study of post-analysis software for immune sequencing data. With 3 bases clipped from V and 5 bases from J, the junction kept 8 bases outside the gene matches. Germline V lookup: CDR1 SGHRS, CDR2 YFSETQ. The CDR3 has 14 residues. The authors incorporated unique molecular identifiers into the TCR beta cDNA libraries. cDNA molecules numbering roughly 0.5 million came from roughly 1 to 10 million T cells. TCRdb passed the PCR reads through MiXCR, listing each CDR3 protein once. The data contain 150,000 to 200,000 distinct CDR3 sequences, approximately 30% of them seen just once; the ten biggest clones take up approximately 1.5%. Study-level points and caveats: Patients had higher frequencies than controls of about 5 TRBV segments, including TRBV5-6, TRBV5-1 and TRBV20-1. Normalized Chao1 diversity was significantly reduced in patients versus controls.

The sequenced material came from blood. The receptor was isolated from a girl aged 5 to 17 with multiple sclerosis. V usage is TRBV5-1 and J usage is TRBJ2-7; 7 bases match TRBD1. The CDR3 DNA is TGCGCCAGCAGCTACCCGGGACAGAGTAACGAGCAGTACTTC. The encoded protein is CASSYPGQSNEQYF.